This T cell receptor (beta chain) was found in a study of blood T cells in healthy people across ages (dated by TCRdb to 2015 to 2017). General notes on the study: In model experiments, template switching captured roughly one uniquely barcoded TCR beta cDNA molecule for every two T cells. Using deep sequencing normalized with unique cDNA molecular identifiers, the study measured how TCR beta repertoire diversity changes with age. Donors were grouped into four age groups: young (average 16 years), middle-aged (39), aged (around 62) and long-lived (just over 80). To avoid experimental bias, donors of different ages were randomly spread across the sequencing lanes. Using the same blood draw, the study looked at two additional independent replicas of 1 million unique cDNA reads for two donors, one aged 18 to 30 and the other aged 80 or older.

The CDR3 runs 10 amino acids, cysteine and phenylalanine included. Left in the record is the CDR3 DNA by itself, 30 bases read in frame from the first base. CDR1 is given as SQVTM and CDR2 as ANQGSEA, both from the germline V gene. Relative to germline, V is 4 bases shorter and J is 14 bases shorter, with 12 bases between their ends. This clonotype came up a few times. Its antigen is not yet known. It has no much larger one-base neighbor in the sample; base qualities were not kept. Donors were around 37 systemically healthy Caucasian individuals from Russia aged roughly 6 to 100 years. Around 10 milliliters of peripheral blood were drawn from each donor into EDTA-treated Vacutainer tubes. PBMCs were isolated by Ficoll-Paque density-gradient centrifugation, with at least 6 million obtained per sample. Total RNA was extracted from PBMCs with Trizol reagent, with at least 6 micrograms obtained per sample. The percentages of naive CD45RAhigh/CD27high T cells were determined by flow cytometry on a PBMC aliquot from every donor.

Receptors were amplified or captured by 5' RACE. Sequencing used an Illumina HiSeq 2500. A second PCR of about 6 to 12 cycles was run with a J-beta primer mix and a sample-barcoded 5' primer. A unique molecular identifier was introduced onto each TCR beta cDNA molecule by a template-switch 5' adaptor carrying 12 random nucleotides. At least 2.5 million CDR3-containing paired-end reads were obtained from each sample. First-strand cDNA synthesis was performed from all RNA using the Mint cDNA synthesis kit, with priming by a TRBC-specific oligonucleotide. Following uracil-DNA glycosylase treatment, all cDNA underwent a first 18-cycle PCR with the universal primers M1SS and BC2_uni_R. Per the original workflow: For normalization, 1 million high-quality reads, each with a distinct molecular identifier, were randomly selected from each sample. Reads with shared molecular identifiers were discarded instead of being binned into consensus sequences. MiTCR, run with a Q25 quality threshold and the strictest error-elimination algorithm, handled CDR3 identification, clonotype clustering and error correction. A nonparametric unseen species model using Euler transformation provided a lower-bound estimate of total TCR beta diversity. Through fastp at Q25 and MiXCR, TCRdb rebuilt clones from the public reads, retaining in-frame beta chains. Every distinct CDR3 protein forms one entry, paired with its most common genes and DNA. The V and J calls and clone size come from TCRdb's table, not from the authors' own analysis. The sample yields 910,000 or so distinct CDR3 sequences; around 54% were counted once. Around 21% of the sample rests with the top ten.

General findings and caveats noted by the study authors: Compared with the aged group, more naive CD4+ T cells, fewer expanded clones and increased TCR diversity were shown by the long-lived group, suggesting age selection. Bulk unsorted PBMC profiling prevented conclusive comparison of naive and antigen-experienced compartments. Estimates of total diversity from one million sequenced T cells were regarded as lower bounds and underestimates. The CMV infection status of donors was not known, potentially confounding age-related changes in expanded clonotypes. A strong correlation was found between observed TCR beta diversity and the percentage of naive T cells measured by flow cytometry. Observed TCR beta diversity per million T cells fell roughly linearly with age, and a significant reduction was already apparent by age around 39.

This receptor was taken from a woman between 55 and 75 years old in good health. The chain employs TRBV29-1 and TRBJ2-1, with the D call perhaps TRBD1 or TRBD2, as 5 bases match in each case. The sample consisted of blood. The sequenced DNA: TGCAGCGTTGGGGGACCTCCTGAGTTCTTC. Its translation reads: CSVGGPPEFF.